Listed below are T cell receptor beta chains from one sample, sequenced in a study of CD8+ T cells in alopecia areata. Assay: immunoSEQ multiplex PCR; the TCRdb copy retains only in-frame clones and omits some. Found here are approximately 100,000 clones, approximately 52% of them singletons; the top ten hold 8.8%. The sample taken for sequencing was CD4+ T cells sorted from blood. The receptors stem from a human donor in good health. Both conserved end residues are part of each CDR3. The order of the fields is V gene, D gene, clone size, CDR3 length, J gene, CDR3 protein, CDR3 DNA. The D gene is left open where the match is weak. Part of the rows lack a size; the others show once, few, many or a class for expanded clones.

v_gene: TRBV11-3
d_gene: .
abundance: .
len: 14
j_gene: TRBJ1-1
CDR3aa: CASSQDGPNTEAFF
CDR3nt: TGTGCCAGCAGCCAAGACGGCCCGAACACTGAAGCTTTCTTT

v_gene: TRBV27
d_gene: TRBD1
abundance: .
len: 16
j_gene: TRBJ1-1
CDR3aa: CASSLSQGVMNTEAFF
CDR3nt: TGTGCCAGCAGTTTATCACAGGGGGTTATGAACACTGAAGCTTTCTTT

v_gene: TRBV5-1
d_gene: .
abundance: .
len: 14
j_gene: TRBJ2-7
CDR3aa: CASSPGLGVGEQYF
CDR3nt: TGCGCCAGCAGCCCCGGCCTGGGTGTCGGCGAGCAGTACTTC

v_gene: TRBV23-1
d_gene: TRBD1
abundance: .
len: 18
j_gene: TRBJ1-1
CDR3aa: CASSHRQMGQGGNTEAFF
CDR3nt: TGCGCCAGCAGTCATCGGCAAATGGGACAGGGGGGGAACACTGAAGCTTTCTTT

v_gene: TRBV30
d_gene: TRBD2
abundance: .
len: 14
j_gene: TRBJ2-5
CDR3aa: CAWKGAGPYETQYF
CDR3nt: TGTGCCTGGAAAGGAGCGGGACCGTACGAGACCCAGTACTTC

v_gene: TRBV7-2
d_gene: TRBD1
abundance: .
len: 15
j_gene: TRBJ2-7
CDR3aa: CASSLGTGFSYEQYF
CDR3nt: TGTGCCAGCAGCTTAGGGACAGGGTTCTCCTACGAGCAGTACTTC

v_gene: TRBV29-1
d_gene: .
abundance: .
len: 15
j_gene: TRBJ1-6
CDR3aa: CSVALSGDVDSPLHF
CDR3nt: TGCAGCGTTGCCCTGTCAGGGGACGTGGATTCACCCCTCCACTTT

v_gene: TRBV2
d_gene: .
abundance: .
len: 13
j_gene: TRBJ1-1
CDR3aa: CASNGARDTEAFF
CDR3nt: TGTGCCAGCAATGGGGCGCGGGACACTGAAGCTTTCTTT

v_gene: TRBV23-1
d_gene: TRBD2
abundance: .
len: 16
j_gene: TRBJ2-7
CDR3aa: CASSQSTGLRYHEQYF
CDR3nt: TGCGCCAGCAGTCAATCGACGGGACTACGGTACCACGAGCAGTACTTC

v_gene: TRBV30
d_gene: .
abundance: .
len: 13
j_gene: TRBJ2-5
CDR3aa: CAWSVFPRETQYF
CDR3nt: TGTGCCTGGAGTGTTTTTCCCAGAGAGACCCAGTACTTC

v_gene: TRBV11-2
d_gene: .
abundance: few
len: 17
j_gene: TRBJ2-4
CDR3aa: CASSLGAGNLAKNIQYF
CDR3nt: TGTGCCAGCAGCTTAGGGGCGGGCAACTTAGCCAAAAACATTCAGTACTTC

v_gene: TRBV28
d_gene: TRBD1
abundance: .
len: 15
j_gene: TRBJ2-7
CDR3aa: CASSDRGSRTYEQYF
CDR3nt: TGTGCCAGCAGCGACAGGGGCAGCCGGACCTACGAGCAGTACTTC

v_gene: TRBV5-6
d_gene: TRBD1
abundance: few
len: 14
j_gene: TRBJ2-1
CDR3aa: CASSWGQGSNEQFF
CDR3nt: TGTGCCAGCAGCTGGGGACAGGGGAGCAATGAGCAGTTCTTC

v_gene: TRBV2
d_gene: .
abundance: many
len: 14
j_gene: TRBJ1-5
CDR3aa: CASSGGSYGQPQHF
CDR3nt: TGTGCCAGCAGTGGGGGGTCGTACGGTCAGCCCCAGCATTTT

v_gene: TRBV19
d_gene: .
abundance: .
len: 15
j_gene: TRBJ1-1
CDR3aa: CASSAMTGGHTEAFF
CDR3nt: TGTGCCAGTTCCGCGATGACGGGGGGGCACACTGAAGCTTTCTTT

v_gene: TRBV30
d_gene: .
abundance: .
len: 15
j_gene: TRBJ1-6
CDR3aa: CAWSQMTRGNSPLHF
CDR3nt: TGTGCCTGGAGTCAAATGACCCGGGGTAATTCACCCCTCCACTTT

v_gene: TRBV7-2
d_gene: .
abundance: .
len: 15
j_gene: TRBJ2-1
CDR3aa: CASSLVGGHDNEQFF
CDR3nt: TGTGCCAGCAGCTTAGTAGGGGGGCACGACAATGAGCAGTTCTTC

v_gene: TRBV2
d_gene: .
abundance: .
len: 15
j_gene: TRBJ1-2
CDR3aa: CASSEALTAHWGYTF
CDR3nt: TGTGCCAGCAGTGAAGCGCTAACAGCCCACTGGGGCTACACCTTC

v_gene: TRBV4-1
d_gene: .
abundance: once
len: 14
j_gene: TRBJ1-6
CDR3aa: CASSQGTYNSPLHF
CDR3nt: TGCGCCAGCAGCCAAGGGACCTATAATTCACCCCTCCACTTT

v_gene: TRBV7-3
d_gene: TRBD2
abundance: .
len: 16
j_gene: TRBJ2-1
CDR3aa: CASSLTTSSGYNEQFF
CDR3nt: TGTGCCAGCAGCTTAACGACGTCTAGCGGCTACAATGAGCAGTTCTTC

v_gene: TRBV5-1
d_gene: .
abundance: .
len: 14
j_gene: TRBJ1-3
CDR3aa: CASSLVSPGNTIYF
CDR3nt: TGCGCCAGCAGCTTGGTCTCCCCTGGAAACACCATATATTTT

v_gene: TRBV30
d_gene: TRBD1
abundance: few
len: 18
j_gene: TRBJ1-6
CDR3aa: CAWMKDRGTSSYNSPLHF
CDR3nt: TGTGCCTGGATGAAGGACAGGGGTACAAGCTCCTATAATTCACCCCTCCACTTT

v_gene: TRBV2
d_gene: .
abundance: many
len: 15
j_gene: TRBJ2-4
CDR3aa: CASSSTRTAKNIQYF
CDR3nt: TGTGCCAGCAGTTCTACCCGGACAGCCAAAAACATTCAGTACTTC

v_gene: TRBV28
d_gene: .
abundance: once
len: 18
j_gene: TRBJ2-6
CDR3aa: CASSGGPGLVSGANVLTF
CDR3nt: TGTGCCAGCAGTGGGGGGCCCGGACTGGTCTCTGGGGCCAACGTCCTGACTTTC

v_gene: TRBV4-3
d_gene: .
abundance: .
len: 15
j_gene: TRBJ2-5
CDR3aa: CASSPPPLGQETQYF
CDR3nt: TGCGCCAGCAGCCCGCCCCCCCTCGGACAAGAGACCCAGTACTTC

v_gene: TRBV5-4
d_gene: .
abundance: few
len: 14
j_gene: TRBJ1-1
CDR3aa: CASSPNLGGTEAFF
CDR3nt: TGTGCCAGCAGCCCCAACCTGGGCGGGACTGAAGCTTTCTTT

v_gene: TRBV2
d_gene: TRBD1
abundance: .
len: 16
j_gene: TRBJ1-5
CDR3aa: CASGLLTGDSNQPQHF
CDR3nt: TGTGCCAGCGGGTTACTCACAGGGGATAGCAATCAGCCCCAGCATTTT

v_gene: TRBV27
d_gene: .
abundance: few
len: 17
j_gene: TRBJ1-2
CDR3aa: CASSFGDPRTENNGYTF
CDR3nt: TGTGCCAGCAGTTTTGGCGATCCCCGGACAGAGAACAATGGCTACACCTTC

v_gene: TRBV28
d_gene: TRBD1
abundance: .
len: 13
j_gene: TRBJ1-2
CDR3aa: CASRGQGNYGYTF
CDR3nt: TGTGCCTCTCGTGGACAGGGGAACTATGGCTACACCTTC

v_gene: TRBV2
d_gene: .
abundance: .
len: 13
j_gene: TRBJ1-1
CDR3aa: CASRVQGNTEAFF
CDR3nt: TGTGCCAGCAGAGTGCAGGGGAACACTGAAGCTTTCTTT

v_gene: TRBV28
d_gene: .
abundance: few
len: 17
j_gene: TRBJ1-2
CDR3aa: CASSLGSAGNMDYGYTF
CDR3nt: TGTGCCAGCAGTTTAGGCTCAGCAGGGAATATGGACTATGGCTACACCTTC

v_gene: TRBV5-4
d_gene: .
abundance: .
len: 13
j_gene: TRBJ2-1
CDR3aa: CASHPSSYNEQFF
CDR3nt: TGTGCCAGCCACCCCAGCTCCTACAATGAGCAGTTCTTC

v_gene: TRBV28
d_gene: .
abundance: .
len: 13
j_gene: TRBJ1-5
CDR3aa: CASSSPDGIPQHF
CDR3nt: TGTGCCAGCAGTTCCCCGGACGGGATTCCCCAGCATTTT

v_gene: TRBV29-1
d_gene: .
abundance: .
len: 13
j_gene: TRBJ1-2
CDR3aa: CSVGVQENYGYTF
CDR3nt: TGCAGCGTCGGCGTACAGGAGAACTATGGCTACACCTTC

v_gene: TRBV28
d_gene: .
abundance: many
len: 14
j_gene: TRBJ2-5
CDR3aa: CASSLEAYQETQYF
CDR3nt: TGTGCCAGCAGTTTAGAAGCCTACCAAGAGACCCAGTACTTC

v_gene: TRBV7-8
d_gene: .
abundance: .
len: 16
j_gene: TRBJ1-2
CDR3aa: CASSLAHRDDDYGYTF
CDR3nt: TGTGCCAGCAGCTTAGCGCACAGGGACGATGACTATGGCTACACCTTC

v_gene: TRBV6-6
d_gene: TRBD2
abundance: few
len: 15
j_gene: TRBJ2-1
CDR3aa: CASSSSGGRYNEQFF
CDR3nt: TGTGCCAGCAGTTCTAGCGGGGGGAGGTACAATGAGCAGTTCTTC

v_gene: TRBV10-3
d_gene: TRBD2
abundance: medium-sized
len: 15
j_gene: TRBJ2-3
CDR3aa: CAISPTSGVSDTQYF
CDR3nt: TGTGCCATCAGTCCGACTAGCGGGGTGTCAGATACGCAGTATTTT

v_gene: TRBV4-3
d_gene: .
abundance: .
len: 14
j_gene: TRBJ2-7
CDR3aa: CASSQVQGSYEQYF
CDR3nt: TGCGCCAGCAGCCAAGTACAGGGATCCTACGAGCAGTACTTC

v_gene: TRBV29-1
d_gene: TRBD2
abundance: .
len: 16
j_gene: TRBJ2-3
CDR3aa: CSVLGLAVASTDTQYF
CDR3nt: TGCAGCGTTCTTGGACTAGCGGTGGCTAGCACAGATACGCAGTATTTT

v_gene: TRBV6-6
d_gene: TRBD1
abundance: .
len: 15
j_gene: TRBJ1-1
CDR3aa: CASSRSGQGHTEAFF
CDR3nt: TGTGCCAGCAGTCGATCGGGACAGGGGCACACTGAAGCTTTCTTT

v_gene: TRBV11-2
d_gene: .
abundance: .
len: 10
j_gene: TRBJ2-3
CDR3aa: CASSAGTQYF
CDR3nt: TGTGCCAGCAGCGCGGGGACGCAGTATTTT

v_gene: TRBV5-1
d_gene: .
abundance: .
len: 14
j_gene: TRBJ2-2
CDR3aa: CASSRRVGAGELFF
CDR3nt: TGCGCCAGCAGCAGGAGGGTAGGGGCCGGGGAGCTGTTTTTT

v_gene: TRBV5-1
d_gene: TRBD1
abundance: few
len: 15
j_gene: TRBJ2-3
CDR3aa: CASSLDRGGTDTQYF
CDR3nt: TGCGCCAGCAGCTTGGACAGGGGAGGCACAGATACGCAGTATTTT

v_gene: TRBV20-1
d_gene: .
abundance: .
len: 11
j_gene: TRBJ2-3
CDR3aa: CSALQGIKQYF
CDR3nt: TGCAGTGCTTTACAGGGCATCAAGCAGTATTTT

v_gene: TRBV6-6
d_gene: TRBD2
abundance: .
len: 14
j_gene: TRBJ2-2
CDR3aa: CASSGGLAAGELFF
CDR3nt: TGTGCCAGCAGTGGGGGACTAGCGGCCGGGGAGCTGTTTTTT

v_gene: TRBV29-1
d_gene: .
abundance: few
len: 13
j_gene: TRBJ1-2
CDR3aa: CSVSGQIDYGYTF
CDR3nt: TGCAGCGTTTCCGGACAGATAGATTATGGCTACACCTTC

v_gene: TRBV4-3
d_gene: TRBD2
abundance: .
len: 17
j_gene: TRBJ2-1
CDR3aa: CASSRGLAGNSYNEQFF
CDR3nt: TGCGCCAGCAGCCGCGGACTAGCGGGGAACTCCTACAATGAGCAGTTCTTC

v_gene: TRBV29-1
d_gene: TRBD1
abundance: .
len: 13
j_gene: TRBJ1-5
CDR3aa: CSVSGTGDQPQHF
CDR3nt: TGCAGCGTGTCCGGGACAGGGGATCAGCCCCAGCATTTT

v_gene: TRBV4-3
d_gene: .
abundance: .
len: 17
j_gene: TRBJ1-5
CDR3aa: CASSQVLSVLGNQPQHF
CDR3nt: TGCGCCAGCAGCCAAGTCCTGAGCGTTCTGGGCAATCAGCCCCAGCATTTT

v_gene: TRBV5-4
d_gene: .
abundance: few
len: 14
j_gene: TRBJ2-5
CDR3aa: CASSLTAAQETQYF
CDR3nt: TGTGCCAGCAGCTTGACAGCAGCCCAAGAGACCCAGTACTTC

v_gene: TRBV29-1
d_gene: TRBD1
abundance: .
len: 13
j_gene: TRBJ1-4
CDR3aa: CSFRTGINEKLFF
CDR3nt: TGCAGCTTTCGGACAGGGATTAATGAAAAACTGTTTTTT

v_gene: TRBV30
d_gene: .
abundance: .
len: 14
j_gene: TRBJ1-3
CDR3aa: CAWTKGPAGNTIYF
CDR3nt: TGTGCCTGGACGAAGGGCCCGGCGGGAAACACCATATATTTT

v_gene: TRBV5-4
d_gene: TRBD1
abundance: .
len: 13
j_gene: TRBJ2-7
CDR3aa: CASSRGQNYEQYF
CDR3nt: TGTGCCAGCAGCCGGGGACAGAACTACGAGCAGTACTTC

v_gene: TRBV19
d_gene: .
abundance: .
len: 15
j_gene: TRBJ2-1
CDR3aa: CASSIPGFTYNEQFF
CDR3nt: TGTGCCAGTAGTATTCCGGGATTTACTTACAATGAGCAGTTCTTC

v_gene: TRBV6-5
d_gene: .
abundance: .
len: 15
j_gene: TRBJ2-6
CDR3aa: CASSYAGAGANVLTF
CDR3nt: TGTGCCAGCAGTTACGCAGGGGCCGGGGCCAACGTCCTGACTTTC

v_gene: TRBV5-1
d_gene: .
abundance: few
len: 15
j_gene: TRBJ1-5
CDR3aa: CASSWGPYSNQPQHF
CDR3nt: TGCGCCAGCAGCTGGGGGCCCTATAGCAATCAGCCCCAGCATTTT

v_gene: TRBV30
d_gene: .
abundance: .
len: 15
j_gene: TRBJ2-1
CDR3aa: CAWSVQGLPTNEQFF
CDR3nt: TGTGCCTGGAGTGTACAGGGACTTCCAACCAATGAGCAGTTCTTC

v_gene: TRBV27
d_gene: .
abundance: few
len: 16
j_gene: TRBJ2-6
CDR3aa: CASSLLGGPGANVLTF
CDR3nt: TGTGCCAGCAGTTTGCTAGGGGGACCTGGGGCCAACGTCCTGACTTTC

v_gene: TRBV7-9
d_gene: .
abundance: .
len: 15
j_gene: TRBJ2-3
CDR3aa: CASSLGPSSTDTQYF
CDR3nt: TGTGCCAGCAGCTTAGGCCCCAGTAGCACAGATACGCAGTATTTT